A single sample gave rise to the 15 T cell receptor beta chains below, sequenced in a study of T cells after yellow fever vaccination. TCRdb redid the calling of the 5' RACE reads with MiXCR, one entry per CDR3 protein. The sample contains around 250,000 distinct CDR3 sequences, around 5.3% of which appear only once. This specimen consisted of CD4+ T cells sorted from PBMCs, obtained on the day of the yellow fever booster vaccination. The receptor source for this set is a man between 18 and 35 years old who received the YFV17D yellow fever vaccine.

The chain couples TRBV12-3 or TRBV12-4 to TRBJ2-1; 11 bases fit TRBD2. There are 18 residues in the CDR3. V shed 6 bases, J shed 9 bases, and the junction held 19 bases outside the gene matches. This chain's CDR3 is CASSRNPYVAGGLSEQFF. The CDR3 coding sequence is TGTGCCAGCAGCCGCAATCCCTATGTAGCGGGGGGGCTCAGTGAGCAGTTCTTC.

Only a few counts were recorded for this clonotype. The chain has TRBV19 and TRBJ1-2; D gene ambiguous. The germline CDR1 and CDR2 sequences are LNHDA and SQIVND (reference sequence). Trimming shortened V by 2 bases and J by 4 bases, and 8 bases separated the two germline ends. The length of the CDR3 is 13 residues. In DNA form, the CDR3 reads TGTGCCAGTAGTATACCAACCCTCTATGGCTACACCTTC. This codes for CASSIPTLYGYTF. The full variable domain, rest sourced from reference TRBV19 and TRBJ1-2, is DGGITQSPKYLFRKEGQNVTLSCEQNLNHDAMYWYRQDPGQGLRLIYYSQIVNDFQKGDIAEGYSVSREKKESFPLTVTSAQKNPTAFYLCASSIPTLYGYTFGSGTRLTVV.

This clonotype was counted at least ten times. The chain uses TRBV7-2 and TRBJ1-1; D is undetermined. Trimming removed 1 base at V and 1 base at J, with 7 bases between. The CDR3 runs to 14 residues. Germline V gene sequence: CDR1 SGHTA, CDR2 FQGNSA. CDR3: CASSLDYQNTEAFF. In nucleotides, the CDR3 is TGTGCCAGCAGCTTAGATTACCAGAACACTGAAGCTTTCTTT.

The chain recombines TRBV27 with TRBJ1-1; possible D gene TRBD1, 6 bases. Germline CDR1 is MNHEY and CDR2 is SMNVEV (reference sequence). The V end was cut by 6 bases, the J end by 11 bases, with 19 bases between. There are 13 residues in the CDR3. CDR3 in DNA: TGTGCCAGCAGCTACACCGGGGGGCATCCGGCTTTCTTT. It codes for CASSYTGGHPAFF.

The DNA of the CDR3 is TGCAGTGCTCCTGACAGGGAAGATACGCAGTATTTT. Translated, it gives CSAPDREDTQYF. The chain joins TRBV20-1 to TRBJ2-3; 7 positions agree with TRBD1. Germline CDR1 reads DFQATT; CDR2 reads SNEGSKA (reference sequence). V was clipped by 5 bases and J by 5 bases; unmatched bases: 4. This CDR3 has 12 amino acids.

Notes on this clonotype: At one of its ends the junction is not consistent with the germline gene, which may arise from a read error. The V and J genes are TRBV7-7 and TRBJ2-5, with D tentatively TRBD2 (5 bases). The germline gives CDR1 SSHAT, CDR2 FNYEAQ (reference sequence). The CDR3 is made up of 13 amino acids. CDR3 region: CASSLDSAETQYF. The CDR3 DNA is TGTGCTAGCAGCTTGGACTCGGCAGAGACCCAGTACTTC.

This clonotype was seen repeatedly, ten times or more. The J gene is TRBJ2-2, the V gene TRBV7-3; a weak D match, TRBD1 (5 bases). V lost 0 bases and J lost 4, with 6 bases in between. Germline V gene lookup returns CDR1 SGHTA and CDR2 FQGTGA. CDR3 length: 14 amino acids. The CDR3 protein is CASSLTRVTGELFF. In nucleotides, the CDR3 is TGTGCCAGCAGCTTAACCAGGGTCACCGGGGAGCTGTTTTTT.

The sample holds many counts of this clonotype. This chain joins TRBV9 and TRBJ1-1, with D uncertain. Per germline, CDR1 SGDLS and CDR2 YYNGEE. Deletions cut 4 bases from V and 6 bases from J, with 16 bases between. The CDR3 sequence is 14 residues long. The CDR3: CASSHTSKNPEAFF. The CDR3 region has the DNA TGTGCCAGCAGCCATACCTCTAAAAACCCTGAAGCTTTCTTT.

There are a few counts of this clonotype. This chain connects TRBV20-1 to TRBJ2-1; 11 bases map to TRBD2. The V segment lost 7 bases and the J segment 7 bases; nucleotides outside the gene matches: 6. Germline loops: CDR1 DFQATT, CDR2 SNEGSKA (reference sequence). The CDR3 extends over 13 amino acids. The chain's CDR3 is CSVETSGVNEQFF. The CDR3 DNA reads TGCAGTGTTGAGACTAGCGGGGTGAATGAGCAGTTCTTC.

The chain uses TRBV20-1 and TRBJ2-7; 8 bases are shared with TRBD1. V gave up 5 bases and J gave up 6 bases; unmatched junction bases: 9. The CDR3 totals 13 residues. Looked up from germline, CDR1 is DFQATT and CDR2 is SNEGSKA (reference sequence). CDR3 sequence reads: CSALPGQGGEQYF. Written as DNA, the CDR3 is TGCAGTGCTCTCCCCGGACAGGGCGGCGAGCAGTACTTC.

In its sample, this clonotype was seen many times. The chain combines TRBV27 with TRBJ1-1, with TRBD1 identical over 7 bases. This CDR3 contains 16 residues. Germline assignment: CDR1 MNHEY and CDR2 SMNVEV (reference sequence). The trim removed 3 bases at V and 3 bases at J, leaving 10 bases unmatched. In nucleotides, the CDR3 is TGTGCCAGCAGTTTGTTCAAAACAGGGGATTACACTGAAGCTTTCTTT. Protein: CASSLFKTGDYTEAFF.

This clonotype was recorded a few times. This chain's CDR3 is CASRRLGGQISNYGYTF. The DNA of the CDR3 is TGCGCCAGCAGACGACTCGGTGGACAGATTTCTAACTATGGCTACACCTTC. The V call is TRBV5-1, the J call TRBJ1-2, with D maybe TRBD1 (6 bases). This CDR3 region has 17 residues. Trimming pared 5 bases from V and 0 bases from J, leaving 20 bases between. Germline lookup yields CDR1 SGHRS and CDR2 YFSETQ.

The V call is TRBV20-1, the J call TRBJ1-2; 12 positions match TRBD1. CDR3 length equals 12 residues. Trimming took 5 bases from V and 8 from J; bases not matched to a gene: 3. Germline V gene sequence: CDR1 DFQATT, CDR2 SNEGSKA (reference sequence). The CDR3 spells CSAGTGGIGYTF. In DNA, the CDR3 is TGCAGTGCTGGGACAGGGGGCATCGGCTACACCTTC.

This clonotype showed up just a few times. The gene calls are TRBV30 and TRBJ1-5; no clear D. Trimming pared 1 base from V and 2 bases from J, leaving 9 bases between. This CDR3 contains 14 residues. The germline CDR1 and CDR2 sequences are GTSNPN and SVGIG (reference sequence). The CDR3: CAWSADAGNQPQHF. The CDR3 coding sequence is TGTGCCTGGAGTGCCGACGCGGGCAATCAGCCCCAGCATTTT.

The CDR3 region is CASSPRRGTTYNEQFF. The CDR3, as DNA: TGTGCCAGTAGTCCCCGCAGGGGGACCACCTACAATGAGCAGTTCTTC. The chain joins TRBV19 to TRBJ2-1, with 7 nucleotides matching TRBD1. V lost 5 bases, J lost 2 bases, and 9 bases stayed unmatched. The length of the CDR3 is 16 residues. Germline assignment: CDR1 LNHDA and CDR2 SQIVND (reference sequence).